The rows below give T cell receptor beta chains drawn from one sample of a study of cytomegalovirus exposure and HLA in healthy donors. The repertoire was sequenced with immunoSEQ multiplex PCR; TCRdb's copy has only in-frame clones and lacks some. The top ten clones hold roughly 10% of a sample with 160,000 or so clones, 80% to 85% of them seen once. The specimen was PBMCs. These receptors were obtained from a man aged 30-40 years in good health and CMV-seropositive. Both conserved end residues are part of each CDR3. The D gene is left open where the match is weak. Rows give clone size only sometimes, using once, few, many, or a class for an expanded clone.

clone_size	d_call	v_call	j_call	cdr3_aa	cdr3_nt
-	TRBD1	TRBV18	TRBJ2-7	CASSPGQGVSYEQYF	TGTGCCAGCTCACCGGGACAGGGGGTCTCCTACGAGCAGTACTTC
-	TRBD1	TRBV16	TRBJ1-2	CASSPKTGNGYTF	TGTGCCAGCAGCCCCAAGACAGGGAACGGCTACACCTTC
few	-	TRBV9	TRBJ1-6	CASSVESYNSPLHF	TGTGCCAGCAGCGTAGAGAGTTATAATTCACCCCTCCACTTT
-	-	TRBV28	TRBJ2-7	CASSLGRSYEQYF	TGTGCCAGCAGTTTGGGCCGATCATACGAGCAGTACTTC
few	TRBD1	TRBV6-1	TRBJ1-2	CASSEKGGANYGYTF	TGTGCCAGCAGTGAAAAAGGGGGCGCGAACTATGGCTACACCTTC
-	TRBD2	TRBV18	TRBJ2-2	CASSPRGLAGPGAGELFF	TGTGCCAGCTCACCAAGGGGACTAGCGGGACCAGGCGCCGGGGAGCTGTTTTTT
-	TRBD2	TRBV2	TRBJ2-3	CASSEGWTRGGDTDTQYF	TGTGCCAGCAGTGAAGGATGGACCCGGGGGGGCGACACAGATACGCAGTATTTT
-	-	TRBV9	TRBJ1-2	CASSQGWGGRYGYTF	TGTGCCAGCAGCCAGGGGTGGGGTGGTAGATATGGCTACACCTTC
-	TRBD1	TRBV6-4	TRBJ1-1	CASSDSSQGANTEAFF	TGTGCCAGCAGTGACTCATCTCAGGGGGCGAACACTGAAGCTTTCTTT
-	-	TRBV19	TRBJ2-2	CASRDYEGGELFF	TGTGCCAGCCGAGATTATGAGGGCGGGGAGCTGTTTTTT
few	TRBD1	TRBV7-6	TRBJ1-2	CASSRRGFGGYTF	TGTGCCAGCAGTCGCAGGGGGTTTGGCGGCTACACCTTC
-	-	TRBV28	TRBJ2-1	CASSPQGPYNEQFF	TGTGCCAGCAGCCCCCAGGGTCCCTACAATGAGCAGTTCTTC
-	TRBD2	TRBV2	TRBJ2-3	CASTSGRVLDTQYF	TGTGCCTCGACTAGCGGGAGAGTTTTAGATACGCAGTATTTT
-	-	TRBV11-2	TRBJ1-1	CASSFGRFEAFF	TGTGCCAGCAGCTTCGGTCGTTTTGAAGCTTTCTTT
-	-	TRBV2	TRBJ1-1	CASSSGDAEAFF	TGTGCCAGCAGCAGCGGTGACGCTGAAGCTTTCTTT
once	-	TRBV27	TRBJ1-1	CASSLSEGTEAFF	TGTGCCAGCAGTTTATCTGAGGGAACTGAAGCTTTCTTT
-	TRBD2	TRBV9	TRBJ2-1	CASSLGLAGWGSYNEQFF	TGTGCCAGCAGCCTGGGACTAGCGGGGTGGGGATCCTACAATGAGCAGTTCTTC
-	-	TRBV15	TRBJ1-2	CATSTPGVAGYTF	TGTGCCACCAGCACCCCAGGGGTAGCTGGCTACACCTTC
once	-	TRBV4-1	TRBJ1-1	CASSRVGVNTEAFF	TGCGCCAGCAGCCGGGTAGGGGTGAACACTGAAGCTTTCTTT
-	TRBD1	TRBV28	TRBJ1-6	CASSTTGTPSPLHF	TGTGCCAGCAGTACGACAGGGACACCCTCACCCCTCCACTTT
once	-	TRBV28	TRBJ2-5	CASNVRHRETQYF	TGTGCCAGCAACGTGCGCCACCGGGAGACCCAGTACTTC
-	-	TRBV6-5	TRBJ1-4	CASSYGPNEKLFF	TGTGCCAGCAGTTACGGGCCTAATGAAAAACTGTTTTTT
-	-	TRBV30	TRBJ1-1	CAWSPGTLSNEAFF	TGTGCCTGGAGTCCCGGGACATTGTCGAATGAAGCTTTCTTT
-	-	TRBV9	TRBJ1-2	CASSGRTDGYTF	TGTGCCAGCAGCGGACGGACAGACGGCTACACCTTC
-	TRBD2	TRBV6-1	TRBJ2-1	CASSPGLAVNEQFF	TGTGCCAGCAGCCCGGGACTAGCGGTCAATGAGCAGTTCTTC
-	TRBD1	TRBV5-6	TRBJ1-1	CASSVEQGANTEAFF	TGTGCCAGCAGCGTAGAACAGGGGGCCAACACTGAAGCTTTCTTT
-	-	TRBV6-5	TRBJ2-1	CASSYSEMYNEQFF	TGTGCCAGCAGTTACTCCGAGATGTACAATGAGCAGTTCTTC
-	-	TRBV5-6	TRBJ1-2	CASSKDRNYGYTF	TGTGCCAGCAGCAAGGACAGAAACTATGGCTACACCTTC
-	TRBD1	TRBV2	TRBJ1-2	CASSEAGPGQGDGYTF	TGTGCCAGCAGTGAAGCGGGCCCGGGACAGGGTGACGGCTACACCTTC
-	-	TRBV7-3	TRBJ2-3	CASSLSTRDTQYF	TGTGCCAGCAGCTTGTCGACTAGAGATACGCAGTATTTT
-	-	TRBV5-4	TRBJ1-2	CASSFQGFIGYTF	TGTGCCAGCAGCTTTCAGGGGTTCATTGGCTACACCTTC
-	TRBD1	TRBV7-6	TRBJ2-1	CASSPGTGVYNEQFF	TGTGCCAGCAGCCCGGGCACAGGGGTTTACAATGAGCAGTTCTTC
-	-	TRBV5-4	TRBJ2-3	CASSNAGTSITDTQYF	TGTGCCAGCAGCAACGCCGGGACATCCATCACAGATACGCAGTATTTT
-	TRBD2	TRBV6-4	TRBJ2-7	CASSPGGDPYEQYF	TGTGCCAGCAGTCCTGGGGGGGATCCTTACGAGCAGTACTTC
-	TRBD1	TRBV10-3	TRBJ1-5	CAISESATGGGGQPQHF	TGTGCCATCAGTGAGTCGGCGACAGGGGGCGGAGGTCAGCCCCAGCATTTT
once	-	TRBV9	TRBJ2-2	CASSVQGSANTGELFF	TGTGCCAGCAGCGTCCAGGGGTCCGCGAACACCGGGGAGCTGTTTTTT
-	-	TRBV28	TRBJ1-2	CASNPPMAGRNYGYTF	TGTGCCAGCAACCCTCCGATGGCAGGGCGAAACTATGGCTACACCTTC
-	-	TRBV7-9	TRBJ1-2	CASRPPREMVIYGYTF	TGTGCCAGCAGACCCCCCCGAGAAATGGTCATCTATGGCTACACCTTC
-	-	TRBV7-9	TRBJ2-7	CASSFDSYEQYF	TGTGCCAGCAGCTTCGACAGCTACGAGCAGTACTTC
-	TRBD1	TRBV27	TRBJ2-7	CASSLTGSYEQYF	TGTGCCAGCAGTTTGACAGGGTCCTACGAGCAGTACTTC
-	TRBD1	TRBV7-2	TRBJ2-6	CASSRQGVYGANVLTF	TGTGCCAGCAGCCGGCAGGGGGTCTATGGGGCCAACGTCCTGACTTTC
-	-	TRBV10-3	TRBJ2-1	CAISDTRTDYNEQFF	TGTGCCATCTCGGATACAAGGACAGACTACAATGAGCAGTTCTTC
-	TRBD1	TRBV7-2	TRBJ2-7	CASSLEGAAYEQYF	TGTGCCAGCAGCTTAGAGGGGGCGGCCTACGAGCAGTACTTC
-	TRBD2	TRBV9	TRBJ2-3	CASSATSGGDASTDTQYF	TGTGCCAGCAGCGCCACTAGCGGGGGCGATGCTAGCACAGATACGCAGTATTTT
-	TRBD1	TRBV9	TRBJ2-5	CASSTSGTGETQYF	TGTGCCAGCAGCACATCCGGGACAGGGGAGACCCAGTACTTC
-	TRBD1	TRBV7-2	TRBJ2-7	CASSSQLGTGSDEQYF	TGTGCCAGCAGCTCCCAACTCGGGACAGGATCCGACGAGCAGTACTTC
-	-	TRBV28	TRBJ1-4	CATQNEKLFF	TGTGCCACCCAGAATGAAAAACTGTTTTTT
-	TRBD1	TRBV5-6	TRBJ2-2	CASSPGTGVVWNTGELFF	TGTGCCAGCAGCCCCGGGACAGGGGTGGTCTGGAACACCGGGGAGCTGTTTTTT
-	TRBD1	TRBV5-1	TRBJ1-1	CASSLWTGAEAFF	TGCGCCAGCAGCTTGTGGACAGGTGCCGAAGCTTTCTTT
few	-	TRBV5-6	TRBJ2-7	CASSFGSSEQYF	TGTGCCAGCAGCTTCGGGAGCTCCGAGCAGTACTTC
-	-	TRBV6-5	TRBJ2-5	CASAGIGETQYF	TGTGCCAGCGCGGGGATTGGGGAGACCCAGTACTTC